Below, 32 T cell receptor beta chains from the same sample are listed, as sequenced in a study of T cell changes during pregnancy in multiple sclerosis. Produced via immunoSEQ multiplex PCR; TCRdb's table is partial and in-frame only. The repertoire holds about 83,000 clones, roughly nine tenths seen once, with around 3.3% in the top ten. Material: PBMCs, obtained in the first trimester of pregnancy. Receptor source: a female donor in good health, serving as a control in a pregnancy study. Some clones in this sample may be carry-over from other donors' samples.

The DNA of the CDR3 is TGTGCCAGCAGTGAATCCGGACAGTACGATGGCTACACCTTC. Translating it yields CASSESGQYDGYTF. V usage is TRBV2 and J usage is TRBJ1-2, with D maybe TRBD1 (6 bases). The CDR3 is made up of 14 amino acids. Trimming took off 2 bases at V and 6 bases at J, with 13 bases between the two ends. The germline V gene encodes CDR1 SNHLY and CDR2 FYNNEI.

The rearrangement joins TRBV7-6 to TRBJ2-3; D remains ambiguous. The CDR3 spans 16 residues. Trimming took 5 bases from V and 1 from J, leaving 16 bases between them. Germline V gene lookup returns CDR1 SGHVS and CDR2 FNYEAQ. In DNA form, the CDR3 reads TGTGCCAGCAGCCCCAAGGAGTGTGGATGCACAGATACGCAGTATTTT. This codes for CASSPKECGCTDTQYF. Together with reference TRBV7-6 and TRBJ2-3, the CDR3 gives the full variable domain: GAGVSQSPRYKVTKRGQDVALRCDPISGHVSLYWYRQALGQGPEFLTYFNYEAQQDKSGLPNDRFSAERPEGSISTLTIQRTEQRDSAMYRCASSPKECGCTDTQYFGPGTRLTVL.

This chain connects TRBV5-4 to TRBJ1-2, with TRBD1 as a possible D gene (6 bases). CDR1 is SGHNT and CDR2 is YYREEE in the germline V gene (reference sequence). This CDR3 region has 14 residues. Trimming took off 4 bases at V and 6 bases at J, with 16 bases between the two ends. CDR3 sequence reads: CASSNSGGGNGYTF. Written as DNA, the CDR3 is TGTGCCAGCAGCAATTCGGGGGGCGGCAATGGCTACACCTTC.

This chain links TRBV10-3 with TRBJ2-7, with 9 bases matching TRBD2. The CDR3 has 17 residues. With 3 bases clipped from V and 5 bases from J, the junction kept 14 bases outside the gene matches. Germline loops: CDR1 ENHRY, CDR2 SYGVKD. Here the CDR3 reads CAISDVLPAGGLDEQYF. The CDR3 DNA reads TGTGCCATCAGTGATGTCTTGCCAGCGGGAGGCCTGGACGAGCAGTACTTC.

This clone came up once. The chain employs TRBV5-5 and TRBJ2-1; 8 nucleotides match TRBD1. After removal of 3 bases from V and 7 bases from J, the junction contained 3 bases not matched to a gene. The CDR3 covers 13 residues. Germline V gives CDR1 SGHKS, CDR2 YYEKEE (reference sequence). The CDR3 DNA sequence: TGTGCCAGCAGCTGGGACAGGCTGAATGAGCAGTTCTTC. Translated, it gives CASSWDRLNEQFF.

V and J are TRBV4-2 and TRBJ2-3; possible D gene TRBD1, 5 bases. The germline V gene has CDR1 LGHNA and CDR2 YNFKEQ. There are 13 residues in the CDR3. V was pared by 0 bases and J by 11 bases, with 12 bases between. This CDR3 reads CASSQEGVSQQYF. The CDR3 DNA follows: TGTGCCAGCAGCCAAGAAGGGGTATCCCAGCAGTATTTT.

The chain employs TRBV9 and TRBJ2-3, with 11 bases lining up with TRBD1. CDR1 SGDLS and CDR2 YYNGEE come from the germline V gene. The V and J ends lost 4 bases and 3 bases, in that order; junction bases with no gene match: 4. The CDR3 is 15 amino acids. This CDR3 reads CASSPGTGGTDTQYF. In DNA, the CDR3 is TGTGCCAGCAGCCCTGGGACAGGGGGGACAGATACGCAGTATTTT.

This clone was seen only once. Written as DNA, the CDR3 is TGTGCCAGCAGTTTAAAGGGGTATAATTCACCCCTCCACTTT. This encodes CASSLKGYNSPLHF. The genes are TRBV28 and TRBJ1-6; possibly TRBD1 for D (5 bases). From germline, CDR1 is MDHEN and CDR2 SYDVKM. The ends were cut back, 2 bases at V and 4 bases at J, with 6 bases in the middle. There are 14 residues in the CDR3. Full variable domain (remainder filled in from reference TRBV28 and TRBJ1-6): DVKVTQSSRYLVKRTGEKVFLECVQDMDHENMFWYRQDPGLGLRLIYFSYDVKMKEKGDIPEGYSVSREKKERFSLILESASTNQTSMYLCASSLKGYNSPLHFGNGTRLTVT.

The chain joins TRBV29-1 to TRBJ1-2; a weak D match, TRBD1 (6 bases). Trimming pared 3 bases from V and 8 bases from J, leaving 13 bases between. The CDR3 runs 12 residues. CDR1 SQVTM and CDR2 ANQGSEA come from the germline V gene. In DNA form, the CDR3 reads TGCAGCGTTGATGGGGGGGCGGGGGGCTACACCTTC. Translation: CSVDGGAGGYTF.

The gene calls are TRBV11-2 and TRBJ1-1, with D possibly TRBD1 on 5 matching bases. The germline V gene has CDR1 SGHAT and CDR2 FQNNGV. Trimming cost V 3 bases and J 8 bases, with 13 bases left between them. The CDR3 is made up of 13 amino acids. The CDR3: CASSLGSRVEAFF. DNA for the CDR3: TGTGCCAGCAGCTTGGGGTCCAGGGTGGAAGCTTTCTTT.

The chain has TRBV5-1 and TRBJ1-4; D possibly corresponds to TRBD1 (5 bases). The CDR3 loop spans 17 amino acids. V dropped 3 bases and J dropped 0 bases, with 15 bases sitting between them. Germline V gives CDR1 SGHRS, CDR2 YFSETQ. The CDR3 nucleotides read TGCGCCAGCAGCTCTCAGGGATCGACAGCAACTAATGAAAAACTGTTTTTT. It encodes CASSSQGSTATNEKLFF.

The count of this clone is one. The V and J genes are TRBV19 and TRBJ2-7; possible D gene TRBD1, 6 bases. This CDR3 region has 13 residues. From germline, CDR1 is LNHDA and CDR2 SQIVND (reference sequence). Trimming pared 5 bases from V and 5 bases from J, leaving 13 bases between. Here the CDR3 DNA reads TGTGCCAGTAGTCTTCTTCAGGGGAACGAGCAGTACTTC. Its protein is CASSLLQGNEQYF.

The chain combines TRBV29-1 with TRBJ1-1; TRBD1 aligns across 8 bases. CDR3 size: 12 residues. Germline CDR1 reads SQVTM; CDR2 reads ANQGSEA. Trimming at V came to 3 bases and at J to 7 bases, leaving 4 bases not matched to a gene. The chain's CDR3 is CSVDGQGLEAFF. The CDR3 nucleotides read TGCAGCGTTGACGGACAGGGCCTTGAAGCTTTCTTT.

The rearrangement links TRBV6-6 to TRBJ2-1, with 9 nucleotides matching TRBD2. The CDR3 has 16 amino acids. V shed 5 bases, J shed 4 bases, and the junction held 9 bases outside the gene matches. Germline CDR1 is MNHNY and CDR2 is SVGAGI (reference sequence). CDR3 amino acids: CASSATTSGSYNEQFF. CDR3 sequence (DNA): TGTGCCAGCAGTGCCACGACTAGCGGATCTTACAATGAGCAGTTCTTC.

The V gene is TRBV28, the J gene TRBJ1-6; D unresolved. The V and J ends lost 1 base and 10 bases respectively, with 11 bases between them. Germline V gene lookup returns CDR1 MDHEN and CDR2 SYDVKM. This CDR3 has 14 residues. DNA for the CDR3: TGTGCCAGCAGTTTATCAACTTCGGGGTCACCCCTCCACTTT. Amino acids: CASSLSTSGSPLHF.

This rearrangement joins TRBV19 to TRBJ1-5; TRBD1 aligns across 7 bases. The CDR3 spans 15 residues. V dropped 4 bases and J dropped 1; count of bases not matched to a gene: 4. In germline, CDR1 is LNHDA, CDR2 SQIVND (reference sequence). The CDR3 bases are TGTGCCAGTAGTACCAAGACAGGGAGCAATCAGCCCCAGCATTTT. This codes for CASSTKTGSNQPQHF.

The chain has TRBV12-5 and TRBJ1-2, with D possibly TRBD1 on 5 matching bases. Trimming removed 0 bases from V and 8 bases from J, with 16 bases in between. This CDR3 is built from 15 residues. Germline-derived CDR1 and CDR2 are LGHNT and FRNRAP. The CDR3 region has the DNA TGTGCTAGTGGTTTGGTGCACTCAGGGCGCCAGGGCTACACCTTC. Its translation is CASGLVHSGRQGYTF.

This sequence joins TRBV7-6 and TRBJ2-2; tentatively, D is TRBD2 (5 bases). With 5 bases removed from V and 8 bases from J, the gap between germline ends came to 12 bases. CDR3 length: 13 residues. Germline V gives CDR1 SGHVS, CDR2 FNYEAQ. CDR3 in DNA: TGTGCCAGCAGCGTAACTAGGTTGGGGGAGCTGTTTTTT. Encoded protein: CASSVTRLGELFF. Variable domain in full (rest from reference TRBV7-6 and TRBJ2-2): GAGVSQSPRYKVTKRGQDVALRCDPISGHVSLYWYRQALGQGPEFLTYFNYEAQQDKSGLPNDRFSAERPEGSISTLTIQRTEQRDSAMYRCASSVTRLGELFFGEGSRLTVL.

The V call is TRBV6-1, the J call TRBJ2-1; 7 bases line up with TRBD1. J lost 3 bases, V lost 8 bases, and 7 bases had no gene match. The CDR3 runs to 14 residues. The germline V gene encodes CDR1 MNHNS and CDR2 SASEGT. The CDR3 region is CASARDSNYNEQFF. The DNA of the CDR3 is TGTGCCAGCGCTCGGGACAGCAACTACAATGAGCAGTTCTTC.

The V and J genes are TRBV7-9 and TRBJ2-6; 8 nucleotides match TRBD1. The length of the CDR3 is 15 residues. Germline CDR1 and CDR2: SEHNR and FQNEAQ (reference sequence). With V trimmed by 6 bases and J by 3 bases, 4 bases remained unmatched. The CDR3 nucleotides read TGTGCCAGCAGTTATACAGGGGGTGGGGCCAACGTCCTGACTTTC. Encoded protein: CASSYTGGGANVLTF. Full variable domain (outside the CDR3, taken from reference TRBV7-9 and TRBJ2-6): DTGVSQNPRHKITKRGQNVTFRCDPISEHNRLYWYRQTLGQGPEFLTYFQNEAQLEKSRLLSDRFSAERPKGSFSTLEIQRTEQGDSAMYLCASSYTGGGANVLTFGAGSRLTVL.

This clone was seen a single time. This chain uses TRBV7-8 with TRBJ2-3; weak D call: TRBD2 (6 bases). V was trimmed by 5 bases and J by 3 bases, leaving 15 bases between them. The CDR3 loop spans 15 amino acids. Germline assignment: CDR1 SGHVS and CDR2 FQNEAQ. CDR3 loop: CASSPPGSGTDTQYF. CDR3 sequence (DNA): TGTGCCAGCAGCCCTCCCGGGAGCGGGACAGATACGCAGTATTTT. The full variable domain, with the rest looked up from reference TRBV7-8 and TRBJ2-3, is GAGVSQSPRYKVAKRGQDVALRCDPISGHVSLFWYQQALGQGPEFLTYFQNEAQLDKSGLPSDRFFAERPEGSVSTLKIQRTQQEDSAVYLCASSPPGSGTDTQYFGPGTRLTVL.

The chain uses TRBV4-3 and TRBJ2-7, with 8 positions matching TRBD1. The CDR3 is 15 residues long. The junction had 10 bases not matched to a gene; V was cut back by 3 bases and J by 6 bases. The germline CDR1 and CDR2 sequences are LGHNA and YSLEER. The CDR3 here is CASSQAQGAFREQYF. The CDR3 DNA sequence: TGCGCCAGCAGCCAGGCCCAGGGGGCGTTCCGCGAGCAGTACTTC.

This clone has only a few counts. The chain joins TRBV7-6 to TRBJ1-1; no clear D gene. The CDR3 runs 14 residues. CDR1 and CDR2 (germline): SGHVS, FNYEAQ. V was pared by 2 bases and J by 2 bases, with 9 bases between. The CDR3 DNA is TGTGCCAGCAGCTTAAGCGAGATTAACACTGAAGCTTTCTTT. Translation: CASSLSEINTEAFF.

The rearrangement links TRBV28 to TRBJ2-1, with unresolved D. The CDR3 covers 11 residues. Per germline, CDR1 MDHEN and CDR2 SYDVKM. Trimming cost V 3 bases and J 8 bases, with 5 bases left between them. The CDR3 DNA is TGTGCCAGCAGTTTGAGGTATGAGCAGTTCTTC. This encodes CASSLRYEQFF.

V gene TRBV13 combines with J gene TRBJ2-7; 7 bases map to TRBD1. Losses at the gene ends were 2 bases for V and 4 bases for J; bases not matched to a gene: 8. CDR1 and CDR2 (germline): PRHDT, FYEKMQ (reference sequence). This CDR3 has 15 residues. Here the CDR3 reads CASSLTQGIVYEQYF. CDR3 in DNA: TGTGCCAGCAGCTTAACACAGGGGATTGTATACGAGCAGTACTTC.

CDR3 loop: CASSLAGTVNEQFF. The CDR3 DNA reads TGTGCCAGCAGCTTGGCCGGGACTGTCAATGAGCAGTTCTTC. The rearrangement joins TRBV5-8 to TRBJ2-1, with D perhaps TRBD2 (6 bases). The V end was cut by 0 bases, the J end by 6 bases, with 10 bases between. The germline V gene has CDR1 SGHTS and CDR2 YDEGEE. CDR3 length: 14 amino acids.

This clone was observed once. The chain uses TRBV4-2 and TRBJ1-2; D gene uncertain. From germline, CDR1 is LGHNA and CDR2 YNFKEQ. The CDR3 loop spans 13 amino acids. The V and J ends lost 2 bases and 3 bases respectively, with 7 bases between them. This chain's CDR3 is CASSQTQDYGYTF. The CDR3 DNA is TGTGCCAGCAGCCAAACTCAGGACTATGGCTACACCTTC.

The chain couples TRBV7-9 to TRBJ2-5, with TRBD2 matching 8 bases. CDR3 length: 15 residues. The V and J ends lost 5 bases and 4 bases, in that order; junction bases with no gene match: 9. Germline values: CDR1 SEHNR, CDR2 FQNEAQ (reference sequence). The CDR3 bases are TGTGCCAGCAGCATAGGGCTAGCGGGTTTAGAGACCCAGTACTTC. Protein sequence: CASSIGLAGLETQYF.

The chain carries TRBV4-1 and TRBJ2-5, with D perhaps matching TRBD1 (6 bases). Germline CDR1 MGHRA, CDR2 YSYEKL. Trimming cost V 1 base and J 0 bases, with 12 bases left between them. This CDR3 has 16 residues. The CDR3: CASSQVSGAHQETQYF. CDR3 nucleotides: TGCGCCAGCAGCCAAGTTTCAGGGGCCCACCAAGAGACCCAGTACTTC.

The chain recombines TRBV5-4 with TRBJ2-7; TRBD1 matches at 9 bases. The CDR3 extends over 18 amino acids. V was clipped by 4 bases and J by 5 bases; unmatched bases: 19. Germline V lookup: CDR1 SGHNT, CDR2 YYREEE (reference sequence). The CDR3 here is CASSLVGQGDLKGNEQYF. In DNA, the CDR3 is TGTGCCAGCAGCCTTGTGGGACAGGGAGACCTCAAGGGGAACGAGCAGTACTTC.

V and J are TRBV6-5 and TRBJ2-7; D is ambiguous. CDR3 size: 14 residues. The germline CDR1 and CDR2 sequences are MNHEY and SVGAGI. V lost 2 bases to trimming and J lost 2 bases, with 10 bases between them. The CDR3 sequence: CASSYVRTAYEQYF. In DNA, the CDR3 is TGTGCCAGCAGTTACGTTAGAACCGCCTACGAGCAGTACTTC.

The chain carries TRBV4-1 and TRBJ1-1; 8 nucleotides line up with TRBD1. Per the germline V gene, CDR1 is MGHRA and CDR2 is YSYEKL. This CDR3 spans 19 amino acids. V lost 5 bases and J lost 2; bases outside the gene matches: 19. CDR3 nucleotide sequence: TGCGCCAGCAGCTTCACCTCAGACAGGGGCCGGCAGAGAAACACTGAAGCTTTCTTT. This encodes CASSFTSDRGRQRNTEAFF.